Listed here are 31 T cell receptor beta chains from one sample, sequenced in a study of shared clonotypes between healthy human individuals. The method was immunoSEQ multiplex PCR; TCRdb's version includes in-frame clones alone and lacks a portion of them. Here the sample spans around 1,000,000 clones, roughly 80% being singletons. The sample comprised memory CD4+ T cells from PBMCs. Subset in this sample: CD45RA-negative fraction. The receptors were sampled from a man between 18 and 35 years old in good health. Some clones in this sample may be carry-over from other donors' samples.

The chain couples TRBV5-5 to TRBJ1-5, with a tentative D call TRBD1 (5 bases). CDR3 length equals 16 residues. Germline V gene data show CDR1 as SGHKS and CDR2 as YYEKEE (reference sequence). V lost 5 bases and J 0 bases, leaving 15 bases between the germline ends. CDR3 sequence (DNA): TGTGCCAGCAGGCCGGGTCTGGGGGATAGCAATCAGCCCCAGCATTTT. Amino acid sequence: CASRPGLGDSNQPQHF.

This rearrangement joins TRBV7-2 to TRBJ2-1; 8 bases line up with TRBD1. The V segment lost 0 bases and the J segment 5 bases; nucleotides outside the gene matches: 3. The CDR3 has 15 residues. Germline V lookup: CDR1 SGHTA, CDR2 FQGNSA. The CDR3 here is CASSLAWTGNNEQFF. CDR3 in DNA: TGTGCCAGCAGCTTAGCATGGACAGGGAACAATGAGCAGTTCTTC.

This clone has just a few counts. The V gene is TRBV5-1, the J gene TRBJ1-1; D not resolved. Per germline, CDR1 SGHRS and CDR2 YFSETQ. The CDR3 is 14 residues long. Trimming removed 4 bases from V and 5 bases from J, with 15 bases in between. The DNA for the CDR3 is TGCGCCAGCAGCCAAAGGACCGGTGGGACTGAAGCTTTCTTT. Protein: CASSQRTGGTEAFF.

This clone was picked up one time. Here the CDR3 DNA reads TGTGCCAGCAACTCCGGGACAGGGTTCGTCGAGCAGTACTTC. Encoded protein: CASNSGTGFVEQYF. The chain joins TRBV2 to TRBJ2-7; 9 bases map to TRBD1. Germline loops: CDR1 SNHLY, CDR2 FYNNEI. Trimming removed 7 bases from V and 6 bases from J; junction bases left unmatched: 10. The CDR3 contains 14 residues.

The chain has TRBV9 and TRBJ2-3; the match to TRBD1 covers 7 bases. With 4 bases clipped from V and 6 bases from J, the junction kept 11 bases outside the gene matches. CDR3 size: 15 residues. Germline V gene sequence: CDR1 SGDLS, CDR2 YYNGEE. CDR3 bases: TGTGCCAGCAGCCCCCGACAGGGTAGGGGGGATACGCAGTATTTT. Translating gives CASSPRQGRGDTQYF.

CDR3 coding DNA: TGTGCCAGCAGTGGCCGGAGGGGGGGCTCCACCGGGGAGCTGTTTTTT. Translation: CASSGRRGGSTGELFF. The rearrangement links TRBV2 to TRBJ2-2; D possibly corresponds to TRBD2 (7 bases). Trimming removed 4 bases at V and 4 bases at J, with 16 bases between. The CDR3 extends over 16 amino acids. Per germline, CDR1 SNHLY and CDR2 FYNNEI.

This clone was detected once. CDR3 in amino acids: CASSLWGGGPYEQYF. The CDR3 DNA follows: TGTGCCAGCAGTTTATGGGGTGGGGGTCCTTACGAGCAGTACTTC. The V call is TRBV28, the J call TRBJ2-7, with D perhaps matching TRBD1 or TRBD2 (5 bases each). V lost 0 bases and J 4 bases, leaving 13 bases between the germline ends. This CDR3 is built from 15 residues. Per germline, CDR1 MDHEN and CDR2 SYDVKM.

This clone was detected a few times. The chain carries TRBV7-2 and TRBJ2-7, with D hard to call. The length of the CDR3 is 13 residues. Germline assignment: CDR1 SGHTA and CDR2 FQGNSA. Trimming took 2 bases from V and 1 from J, leaving 6 bases between them. The CDR3 bases are TGTGCCAGCAGCTTATGGGGATCCTACGAGCAGTACTTC. Translating it yields CASSLWGSYEQYF. Full variable domain (remainder filled in from reference TRBV7-2 and TRBJ2-7): GAGVSQSPSNKVTEKGKDVELRCDPISGHTALYWYRQSLGQGLEFLIYFQGNSAPDKSGLPSDRFSAERTGGSVSTLTIQRTQQEDSAVYLCASSLWGSYEQYFGPGTRLTVT.

The table lists this clone with a count of one. CDR3 protein: CASSLSRIASYEQYF. The CDR3 DNA reads as TGTGCCAGCAGCTTAAGCAGGATCGCCTCCTACGAGCAGTACTTC. V and J are TRBV7-8 and TRBJ2-7; no reliable D call. Per germline, CDR1 SGHVS and CDR2 FQNEAQ. The length of the CDR3 is 15 residues. The V end was cut by 2 bases, the J end by 0 bases, with 11 bases between.

The J gene is TRBJ2-1, the V gene TRBV27, with TRBD1 identical over 7 bases. The CDR3 is made up of 14 amino acids. Germline V gene lookup returns CDR1 MNHEY and CDR2 SMNVEV (reference sequence). With 5 bases clipped from V and 6 bases from J, the junction kept 7 bases outside the gene matches. CDR3 nucleotide sequence: TGTGCCAGCAGTCCGGGACAGCTAATCAATGAGCAGTTCTTC. Translating it yields CASSPGQLINEQFF.

This rearrangement joins TRBV20-1 to TRBJ2-2; no clear D. The CDR3 contains 11 residues. Per the germline V gene, CDR1 is DFQATT and CDR2 is SNEGSKA (reference sequence). Trimming took 7 bases from V and 4 from J, leaving 7 bases between them. CDR3 region: CSVIGTGELFF. The CDR3 DNA reads as TGCAGTGTAATAGGCACCGGGGAGCTGTTTTTT.

The chain carries TRBV20-1 and TRBJ2-1; D may be TRBD2 (6 bases). Trimming took 6 bases from V and 10 from J, leaving 13 bases between them. The CDR3 covers 11 residues. Germline V gene lookup returns CDR1 DFQATT and CDR2 SNEGSKA (reference sequence). This CDR3 is CSAGREYEQFF. The CDR3 nucleotides read TGCAGTGCAGGCCGGGAGTACGAGCAGTTCTTC.

The J gene is TRBJ2-3, the V gene TRBV9, with 11 bases aligning to TRBD2. Unmatched junction bases numbered 9, after V lost 3 bases and J lost 0 bases. Looked up from germline, CDR1 is SGDLS and CDR2 is YYNGEE. This CDR3 region has 18 residues. The CDR3 protein is CASSETLAGGLSTDTQYF. The CDR3 nucleotides read TGTGCCAGCAGCGAAACGCTAGCGGGAGGCCTTAGCACAGATACGCAGTATTTT. The full variable domain, completed using reference TRBV9 and TRBJ2-3, is DSGVTQTPKHLITATGQRVTLRCSPRSGDLSVYWYQQSLDQGLQFLIQYYNGEERAKGNILERFSAQQFPDLHSELNLSSLELGDSALYFCASSETLAGGLSTDTQYFGPGTRLTVL.

V and J are TRBV29-1 and TRBJ2-7, with unresolved D. CDR1 is SQVTM and CDR2 is ANQGSEA in the germline V gene. The CDR3 extends over 12 amino acids. V was clipped by 6 bases and J by 7 bases, with 16 bases between them. The CDR3 protein is CSVATNSEEQYF. The CDR3 region has the DNA TGCAGCGTGGCCACAAATTCGGAAGAGCAGTACTTC.

In the case of this clone: A read error may be the cause here, since a much bigger clone is one base away. This chain joins TRBV6-4 and TRBJ2-2, with unresolved D. The V and J ends lost 2 bases and 3 bases respectively, with 4 bases between them. Germline lookup yields CDR1 MRHNA and CDR2 SNTAGT. This CDR3 is 13 amino acids long. CDR3 coding DNA: TGTGCCAGCAGTGACGGGGACACCGGGGAGCTGTTTTTT. Translation gives CASSDGDTGELFF.

The chain employs TRBV11-3 and TRBJ2-7; 8 bases are shared with TRBD1. V shed 2 bases, J shed 2 bases, and the junction held 2 bases outside the gene matches. This CDR3 spans 14 amino acids. Germline-derived CDR1 and CDR2 are SGHNT and YENEEA. The CDR3 loop is CASSLTTGAYEQYF. Written as DNA, the CDR3 is TGTGCCAGCAGCTTAACGACAGGGGCCTACGAGCAGTACTTC.

This clone was seen ten or more times. V usage is TRBV5-1 and J usage is TRBJ2-2, with 8 bases fitting TRBD1. Germline V gives CDR1 SGHRS, CDR2 YFSETQ. The CDR3 contains 15 residues. The V and J ends lost 2 bases and 4 bases, in that order; junction bases with no gene match: 4. The CDR3 DNA is TGCGCCAGCAGCTTTAACAGGGGGAGCACCGGGGAGCTGTTTTTT. Amino acids: CASSFNRGSTGELFF.

The chain employs TRBV28 and TRBJ2-3, with 8 bases matching TRBD1. Germline V CDR1 and CDR2: MDHEN, SYDVKM. This CDR3 contains 15 residues. The junction had 8 bases not matched to a gene; V was cut back by 5 bases and J by 4 bases. CDR3 residues: CASSPRTGIPDTQYF. CDR3 nucleotides: TGTGCCAGCAGTCCAAGGACAGGGATCCCAGATACGCAGTATTTT.

The chain carries TRBV10-3 and TRBJ1-4; no clear D. The CDR3 totals 14 residues. Per the germline V gene, CDR1 is ENHRY and CDR2 is SYGVKD. V lost 5 bases to trimming and J lost 7 bases, with 14 bases between them. The CDR3 bases are TGTGCCATCAGTACCGACTTGGGCGGTGAAAAACTGTTTTTT. It is translated as CAISTDLGGEKLFF.

V and J are TRBV28 and TRBJ1-2, with TRBD1 identical over 11 bases. Germline V CDR1 and CDR2: MDHEN, SYDVKM. V lost 7 bases, J lost 8 bases, and 9 bases stayed unmatched. This CDR3 is built from 14 residues. CDR3 coding DNA: TGTGCCAGCACCTCGGGACAGGGGGAGCGGGGCTACACCTTC. This encodes CASTSGQGERGYTF.

This clone was seen just once. This chain uses TRBV18 with TRBJ1-2; D call uncertain. This CDR3 is 14 amino acids long. The V end was cut by 0 bases, the J end by 10 bases, with 15 bases between. Germline loops: CDR1 KGHSH, CDR2 LQKENI. In DNA, the CDR3 is TGTGCCAGCTCACCACCCTCGGTCGTCGGGGACTACACCTTC. Its protein product is CASSPPSVVGDYTF.

The chain combines TRBV18 with TRBJ1-1; tentatively, D is TRBD1 (5 bases). The CDR3 extends over 15 amino acids. V was trimmed by 8 bases and J by 1 base, leaving 17 bases between them. The germline CDR1 and CDR2 sequences are KGHSH and LQKENI. The DNA for the CDR3 is TGTGCCAGCCCCCCCCCGGGACTCAAGAACACTGAAGCTTTCTTT. Its protein product is CASPPPGLKNTEAFF.

The V gene is TRBV10-3, the J gene TRBJ2-1, with TRBD2 identical over 8 bases. V was pared by 8 bases and J by 7 bases, with 13 bases of the junction left unmatched. Germline V lookup: CDR1 ENHRY, CDR2 SYGVKD. There are 15 residues in the CDR3. The CDR3 coding sequence is TGTGCCATCTCTCAAGCGGGAGTCAAGGTAAATGAGCAGTTCTTC. It is translated as CAISQAGVKVNEQFF.

This clone has just one count. This chain uses TRBV7-8 with TRBJ1-1, with 7 bases fitting TRBD1. The CDR3 has 14 residues. CDR1 SGHVS and CDR2 FQNEAQ come from the germline V gene. Germline trimming cut 2 bases from V and 6 bases from J; bases unmatched to any gene: 6. This chain's CDR3 is CASSLYRGAAEAFF. The CDR3 DNA reads as TGTGCCAGCAGCTTATACAGGGGCGCGGCTGAAGCTTTCTTT. The variable domain in full, completed from reference TRBV7-8 and TRBJ1-1, reads GAGVSQSPRYKVAKRGQDVALRCDPISGHVSLFWYQQALGQGPEFLTYFQNEAQLDKSGLPSDRFFAERPEGSVSTLKIQRTQQEDSAVYLCASSLYRGAAEAFFGQGTRLTVV.

V and J are TRBV11-2 and TRBJ1-1; D call uncertain. Trimming cost V 2 bases and J 1 base, with 11 bases left between them. Germline CDR1 is SGHAT and CDR2 is FQNNGV. The CDR3 totals 15 residues. The CDR3 region is CASSLIREGNTEAFF. CDR3 bases: TGTGCCAGCAGCTTAATACGGGAGGGGAACACTGAAGCTTTCTTT.

This chain links TRBV7-9 with TRBJ2-7, with TRBD1 identical over 7 bases. CDR3 length: 13 residues. The trim removed 4 bases at V and 3 bases at J, leaving 3 bases unmatched. CDR1 is SEHNR and CDR2 is FQNEAQ in the germline V gene (reference sequence). CDR3 in DNA: TGTGCCAGCAGCTACGGGACAGTCTACGAGCAGTACTTC. Protein product: CASSYGTVYEQYF.

On this clone: Other nucleotide sequences in the sample specify the same CDR3. V usage is TRBV18 and J usage is TRBJ2-7, with unresolved D. The germline gives CDR1 KGHSH, CDR2 LQKENI. The V gene lost 3 bases and the J gene lost 2 bases, with 8 bases spanning the gap. The CDR3 length is 13 residues. CDR3 loop: CASSPTTTYEQYF. CDR3 sequence (DNA): TGTGCCAGCTCACCGACGACAACCTACGAGCAGTACTTC.

This chain connects TRBV4-1 to TRBJ2-6; possible D gene TRBD1, 5 bases. V dropped 4 bases and J dropped 0 bases, with 16 bases sitting between them. The CDR3 sequence is 18 residues long. The germline gives CDR1 MGHRA, CDR2 YSYEKL. CDR3 coding DNA: TGCGCCAGCAGCCTCCTGACAGAGAAAATCTCTGGGGCCAACGTCCTGACTTTC. As protein: CASSLLTEKISGANVLTF.

This sequence joins TRBV30 and TRBJ2-7; a weak D match, TRBD1 (5 bases). Trimming shortened V by 7 bases and J by 3 bases, and 28 bases separated the two germline ends. Germline V CDR1 and CDR2: GTSNPN, SVGIG (reference sequence). This CDR3 has 17 amino acids. The CDR3 is CASPYPPDSLWYYEQYF. CDR3 nucleotides: TGTGCCTCACCCTACCCCCCTGACAGTCTCTGGTACTACGAGCAGTACTTC.

This chain uses TRBV19 with TRBJ2-7; 9 bases are a match to TRBD1. The CDR3 sequence is 14 residues long. Germline values: CDR1 LNHDA, CDR2 SQIVND (reference sequence). The V gene end was trimmed by 6 bases and the J gene end by 5 bases; junction bases not matched to a gene: 8. Written as DNA, the CDR3 is TGTGCCAGTAGCAAGTCAAGGACAGGGGACGAGCAGTACTTC. It is translated as CASSKSRTGDEQYF. Variable domain in full (rest from reference TRBV19 and TRBJ2-7): DGGITQSPKYLFRKEGQNVTLSCEQNLNHDAMYWYRQDPGQGLRLIYYSQIVNDFQKGDIAEGYSVSREKKESFPLTVTSAQKNPTAFYLCASSKSRTGDEQYFGPGTRLTVT.

The chain combines TRBV27 with TRBJ1-4; 8 bases align to TRBD1. V gave up 2 bases and J gave up 11 bases; unmatched junction bases: 13. CDR1 and CDR2 from the germline V gene are MNHEY and SMNVEV (reference sequence). This CDR3 region has 16 residues. The CDR3 DNA reads TGTGCCAGCAGTTTACTGAGGATGGACAGGGTTGGGAAACTGTTTTTT. The encoded protein is CASSLLRMDRVGKLFF. Filled out from reference TRBV27 and TRBJ1-4, the complete variable domain reads EAQVTQNPRYLITVTGKKLTVTCSQNMNHEYMSWYRQDPGLGLRQIYYSMNVEVTDKGDVPEGYKVSRKEKRNFPLILESPSPNQTSLYFCASSLLRMDRVGKLFFGSGTQLSVL.